These T cell receptor beta chains were read from a single sample in a study of blood T cell repertoires in COVID-19. TCRdb's copy holds only in-frame clones and misses some; the assay was immunoSEQ multiplex PCR. The sample records 190,000 or so clones, approximately 90% being singletons. The sequenced sample was peripheral blood. These receptors were obtained from a woman aged 18-29 years who had recovered from COVID-19. The CDR3 runs from the conserved cysteine through the conserved F or W. A D gene is named only where the DNA matches it firmly. Clone size is shown for a subset of rows, as once, few, many or a class of expanded clone.

clone_size	d_call	v_call	j_call	cdr3_aa	cdr3_nt
.	TRBD1	TRBV6-2/TRBV6-3	TRBJ1-5	CASSQGQGAGQPQHF	TGTGCCAGCAGTCAGGGACAGGGGGCTGGTCAGCCCCAGCATTTT
.	TRBD2	TRBV7-2	TRBJ2-3	CASSLRRLAGSTDTQYF	TGTGCCAGCAGCTTACGTCGCCTAGCGGGAAGCACAGATACGCAGTATTTT
.	.	TRBV12-3/TRBV12-4	TRBJ1-1	CASSSWDNPEAFF	TGTGCCAGCAGTTCGTGGGACAACCCTGAAGCTTTCTTT
.	.	TRBV7-6	TRBJ2-1	CASSSGGSYNEQFF	TGTGCCAGCAGCTCAGGGGGGTCCTACAATGAGCAGTTCTTC
.	.	TRBV6-5	TRBJ2-1	CASSYSRYNEQFF	TGTGCCAGCAGTTACTCGCGTTACAATGAGCAGTTCTTC
.	.	TRBV25-1	TRBJ2-2	CASRGGPGELFF	TGTGCCAGCCGTGGTGGCCCTGGGGAGCTGTTTTTT
few	.	TRBV6-5	TRBJ1-4	CASRRDNNEKLFF	TGTGCCAGCAGACGGGACAATAATGAAAAACTGTTTTTT
.	TRBD2	TRBV13	TRBJ2-1	CASSPSGKSHEQFF	TGTGCCAGCAGCCCAAGCGGGAAATCTCATGAGCAGTTCTTC
.	TRBD2	TRBV29-1	TRBJ2-1	CSAGLADHNEQFF	TGCAGCGCCGGGCTAGCGGATCACAATGAGCAGTTCTTC
.	TRBD2	TRBV6-4	TRBJ2-2	CASSSGSTGELFF	TGTGCCAGCAGTAGCGGGAGTACCGGGGAGCTGTTTTTT
.	.	TRBV28	TRBJ1-6	CASSLGQAINSPLHF	TGTGCCAGCAGTTTAGGGCAGGCGATTAATTCACCCCTCCACTTT
.	TRBD2	TRBV20-1	TRBJ2-7	CSASTPGGPSEQYF	TGCAGTGCTAGTACACCGGGGGGGCCATCCGAGCAGTACTTC
.	TRBD1	TRBV7-2	TRBJ1-2	CASSPGTGGYGYTF	TGTGCCAGCAGCCCCGGGACAGGGGGATATGGCTACACCTTC
.	TRBD1	TRBV6-5	TRBJ2-7	CASSPSGQASYEQYF	TGTGCCAGCAGCCCCTCGGGACAGGCCTCCTACGAGCAGTACTTC
.	TRBD2	TRBV9	TRBJ2-2	CASSVPIDSSGGPTGELFF	TGTGCCAGCAGCGTACCCATTGACTCTAGCGGGGGTCCGACCGGGGAGCTGTTTTTT
.	TRBD2	TRBV7-2	TRBJ2-3	CASSLISAGITDTQYF	TGTGCCAGCAGCTTAATATCAGCGGGGATCACAGATACGCAGTATTTT
.	.	TRBV30	TRBJ1-1	CAWSVRETPGTEAFF	TGTGCCTGGAGTGTACGTGAGACCCCGGGCACTGAAGCTTTCTTT
.	TRBD2	TRBV7-7	TRBJ2-1	CASSLAGGVIGEQFF	TGTGCTAGCAGCTTAGCCGGGGGGGTAATCGGTGAGCAGTTCTTC
.	.	TRBV7-9	TRBJ1-6	CASSLAGREGSPLHF	TGTGCCAGCAGCTTAGCCGGCAGGGAGGGATCACCCCTCCACTTT
.	TRBD2	TRBV7-9	TRBJ2-5	CASSPQAGGQTQYF	TGTGCCAGCAGCCCCCAAGCGGGGGGGCAGACCCAGTACTTC
once	.	TRBV4-3	TRBJ1-3	CASSPTGSGNTIYF	TGCGCCAGCAGCCCCACGGGGTCTGGAAACACCATATATTTT
few	.	TRBV27	TRBJ1-6	CASSLYQGGSPLHF	TGTGCCAGCAGTTTATACCAGGGAGGTTCACCCCTCCACTTT
.	.	TRBV19	TRBJ1-2	CASSIVQDRYGYTF	TGTGCCAGTAGTATAGTACAGGATCGCTATGGCTACACCTTC
.	TRBD2	TRBV25-1	TRBJ2-2	CASSAAGAGTGELFF	TGTGCCAGCAGTGCTGCGGGAGCCGGGACCGGGGAGCTGTTTTTT
.	.	TRBV4-3	TRBJ2-3	CASSQSGLPADTQYF	TGCGCCAGCAGCCAGTCGGGACTCCCCGCAGATACGCAGTATTTT
.	TRBD1	TRBV10-3	TRBJ2-5	CAIRGTGGETQYF	TGTGCCATCAGAGGGACAGGGGGAGAGACCCAGTACTTC
.	.	TRBV18	TRBJ2-7	CASSPGGGGLYEQYF	TGTGCCAGCTCACCGGGAGGGGGTGGCCTCTACGAGCAGTACTTC
.	TRBD2	TRBV3-1/TRBV3-2	TRBJ2-3	CASRPTSGGRTDTQYF	TGTGCCAGCAGGCCCACTAGCGGGGGGCGAACAGATACGCAGTATTTT
.	.	TRBV7-9	TRBJ2-7	CASSRVSYSSYEQYF	TGTGCCAGCAGCCGCGTCAGTTACAGCTCCTACGAGCAGTACTTC
.	TRBD2	TRBV19	TRBJ2-1	CASSFSTGLARGEQFF	TGTGCCAGTAGTTTCTCTACGGGACTAGCAAGGGGTGAGCAGTTCTTC
.	.	TRBV25-1	TRBJ2-3	CASSGRATGGTDTQYF	TGTGCCAGCAGTGGTCGGGCAACGGGGGGCACAGATACGCAGTATTTT
.	.	TRBV19	TRBJ2-2	CASSMAPSNTGELFF	TGTGCCAGTAGTATGGCCCCTTCGAACACCGGGGAGCTGTTTTTT
.	.	TRBV7-6	TRBJ2-2	CASSPLVQATGELFF	TGTGCCAGCAGCCCCCTTGTACAGGCCACCGGGGAGCTGTTTTTT
.	.	TRBV19	TRBJ1-2	CASDTGSYGYTF	TGTGCCAGCGACACAGGGTCATATGGCTACACCTTC
.	.	TRBV6-5	TRBJ2-3	CASSSQDTQYF	TGTGCCAGCAGTTCACAAGATACGCAGTATTTT
.	.	TRBV9	TRBJ2-2	CASSVQGGTGELFF	TGTGCCAGCAGCGTACAGGGGGGCACCGGGGAGCTGTTTTTT
.	TRBD2	TRBV5-1	TRBJ2-3	CASSWNLAGGADTQYF	TGCGCCAGCAGCTGGAACCTAGCGGGAGGGGCAGATACGCAGTATTTT
once	.	TRBV6-5	TRBJ2-3	CASSYLRGTDTQYF	TGTGCCAGCAGTTACCTCAGGGGCACAGATACGCAGTATTTT
.	.	TRBV7-2	TRBJ1-2	CASSPAGGNYGGYTF	TGTGCCAGCAGCCCGGCCGGGGGTAACTATGGTGGCTACACCTTC
.	TRBD2	TRBV6-5	TRBJ2-1	CASSTRLAGQFF	TGTGCCAGCAGTACCCGACTAGCGGGGCAGTTCTTC
once	.	TRBV19	TRBJ1-1	CANPSGRGYTEAFF	TGTGCCAACCCTTCGGGGAGGGGGTACACTGAAGCTTTCTTT
.	TRBD2	TRBV4-2	TRBJ2-1	CASSQDVTSGSSYNEQFF	TGTGCCAGCAGCCAAGATGTGACTAGCGGGAGCTCCTACAATGAGCAGTTCTTC
.	.	TRBV10-3	TRBJ2-6	CAIRAGISGANVLTF	TGTGCCATCAGGGCAGGGATTTCTGGGGCCAACGTCCTGACTTTC
.	.	TRBV7-2	TRBJ2-1	CASSLVSDPYNEQFF	TGTGCCAGCAGCTTGGTAAGCGACCCCTACAATGAGCAGTTCTTC
few	TRBD2	TRBV4-3	TRBJ2-7	CASSPLAGGTYEQYF	TGCGCCAGCAGCCCGCTAGCGGGGGGAACCTACGAGCAGTACTTC
once	.	TRBV2	TRBJ1-5	CASRTGGYQPQHF	TGTGCCAGCAGAACGGGAGGGTACCAGCCCCAGCATTTT
.	.	TRBV28	TRBJ1-4	CASSLLGQNNEKLFF	TGTGCCAGCAGTTTGTTAGGACAGAATAATGAAAAACTGTTTTTT
.	TRBD1	TRBV6-5	TRBJ1-1	CASRLKQGANTEAFF	TGTGCCAGCCGACTCAAACAGGGGGCAAACACTGAAGCTTTCTTT
.	.	TRBV30	TRBJ2-5	CAWKGRAGQETQYF	TGTGCCTGGAAGGGCAGGGCAGGACAAGAGACCCAGTACTTC
.	TRBD2	TRBV4-3	TRBJ2-5	CASSPFGRGGQETQYF	TGCGCCAGCAGCCCTTTTGGGCGGGGGGGACAAGAGACCCAGTACTTC
once	TRBD2	TRBV3-1/TRBV3-2	TRBJ2-5	CASSQLSGEGTQYF	TGTGCCAGCAGCCAATTGTCCGGGGAGGGGACCCAGTACTTC
.	TRBD2	TRBV19	TRBJ2-1	CASRQAGGDEQFF	TGTGCCAGTAGACAGGCCGGGGGGGATGAGCAGTTCTTC
.	TRBD1	TRBV10-3	TRBJ1-2	CAITSGTAYGYTF	TGTGCCATCACGTCCGGGACAGCCTATGGCTACACCTTC